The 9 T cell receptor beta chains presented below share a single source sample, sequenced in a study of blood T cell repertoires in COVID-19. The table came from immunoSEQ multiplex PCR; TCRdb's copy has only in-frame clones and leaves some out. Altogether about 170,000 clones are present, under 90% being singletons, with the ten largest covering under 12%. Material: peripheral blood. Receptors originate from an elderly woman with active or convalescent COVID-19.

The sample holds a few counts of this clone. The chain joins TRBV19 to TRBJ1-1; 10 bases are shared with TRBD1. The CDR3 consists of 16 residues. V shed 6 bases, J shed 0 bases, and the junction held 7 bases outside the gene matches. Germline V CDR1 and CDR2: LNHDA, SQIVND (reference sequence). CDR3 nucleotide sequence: TGTGCCAGTAGCAACCGACAGGGGGCCTTGAACACTGAAGCTTTCTTT. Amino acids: CASSNRQGALNTEAFF. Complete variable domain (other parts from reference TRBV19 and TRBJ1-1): DGGITQSPKYLFRKEGQNVTLSCEQNLNHDAMYWYRQDPGQGLRLIYYSQIVNDFQKGDIAEGYSVSREKKESFPLTVTSAQKNPTAFYLCASSNRQGALNTEAFFGQGTRLTVV.

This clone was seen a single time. CDR3 sequence reads: CASSPSTDTQYF. The CDR3 bases are TGTGCCAGCAGCCCTAGCACAGATACGCAGTATTTT. The V call is TRBV3-1 (or the pseudogene TRBV3-2), the J call TRBJ2-3; unclear D gene. The CDR3 covers 12 residues. Deletions cut 4 bases from V and 0 bases from J, with 2 bases between. Germline assignment: CDR1 LGHDT and CDR2 YNNKEL (reference sequence).

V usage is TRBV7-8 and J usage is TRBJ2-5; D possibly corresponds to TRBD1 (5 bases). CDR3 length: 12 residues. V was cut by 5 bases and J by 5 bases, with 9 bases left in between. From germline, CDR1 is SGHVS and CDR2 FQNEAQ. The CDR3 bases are TGTGCCAGCAGCCCCACAGGCGAGACCCAGTACTTC. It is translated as CASSPTGETQYF.

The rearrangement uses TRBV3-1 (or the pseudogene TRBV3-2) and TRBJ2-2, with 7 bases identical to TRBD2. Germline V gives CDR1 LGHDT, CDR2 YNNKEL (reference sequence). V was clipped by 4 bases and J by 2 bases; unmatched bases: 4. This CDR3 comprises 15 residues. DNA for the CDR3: TGTGCCAGCAGCCTCCCGGGACTAAACACCGGGGAGCTGTTTTTT. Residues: CASSLPGLNTGELFF.

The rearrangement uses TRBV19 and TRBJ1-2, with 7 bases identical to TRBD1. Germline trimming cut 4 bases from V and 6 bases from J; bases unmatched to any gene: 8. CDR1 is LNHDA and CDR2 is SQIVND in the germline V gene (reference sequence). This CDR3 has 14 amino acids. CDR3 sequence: CASSTKGAGDGYTF. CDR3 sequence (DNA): TGTGCCAGTAGTACTAAGGGGGCCGGGGATGGCTACACCTTC.

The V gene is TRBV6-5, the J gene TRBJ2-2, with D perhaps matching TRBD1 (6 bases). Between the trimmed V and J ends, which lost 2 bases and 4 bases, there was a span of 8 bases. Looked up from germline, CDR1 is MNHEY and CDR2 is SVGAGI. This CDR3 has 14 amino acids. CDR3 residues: CASSYIGGTGELFF. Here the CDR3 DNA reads TGTGCCAGCAGTTACATAGGGGGCACCGGGGAGCTGTTTTTT.

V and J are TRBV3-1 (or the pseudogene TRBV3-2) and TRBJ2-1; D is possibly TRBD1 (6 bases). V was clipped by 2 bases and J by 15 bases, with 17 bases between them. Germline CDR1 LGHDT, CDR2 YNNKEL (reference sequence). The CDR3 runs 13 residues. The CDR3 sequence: CASSQLRDTIRFF. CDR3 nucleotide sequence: TGTGCCAGCAGCCAACTACGGGACACGATAAGGTTCTTC.

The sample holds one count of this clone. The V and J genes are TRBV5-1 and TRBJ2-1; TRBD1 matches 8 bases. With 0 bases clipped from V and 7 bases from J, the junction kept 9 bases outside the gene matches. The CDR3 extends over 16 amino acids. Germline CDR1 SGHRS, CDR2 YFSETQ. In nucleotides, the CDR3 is TGCGCCAGCAGCTTGGAGCCGGACAGGGCTGCTAATGAGCAGTTCTTC. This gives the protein CASSLEPDRAANEQFF.

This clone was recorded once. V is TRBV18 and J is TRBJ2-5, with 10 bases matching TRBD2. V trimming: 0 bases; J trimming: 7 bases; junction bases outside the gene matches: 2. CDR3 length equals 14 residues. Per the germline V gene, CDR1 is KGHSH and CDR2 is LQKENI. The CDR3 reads CASSPPSSGRTQYF. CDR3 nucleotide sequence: TGTGCCAGCTCACCACCGTCTAGCGGGAGGACCCAGTACTTC.